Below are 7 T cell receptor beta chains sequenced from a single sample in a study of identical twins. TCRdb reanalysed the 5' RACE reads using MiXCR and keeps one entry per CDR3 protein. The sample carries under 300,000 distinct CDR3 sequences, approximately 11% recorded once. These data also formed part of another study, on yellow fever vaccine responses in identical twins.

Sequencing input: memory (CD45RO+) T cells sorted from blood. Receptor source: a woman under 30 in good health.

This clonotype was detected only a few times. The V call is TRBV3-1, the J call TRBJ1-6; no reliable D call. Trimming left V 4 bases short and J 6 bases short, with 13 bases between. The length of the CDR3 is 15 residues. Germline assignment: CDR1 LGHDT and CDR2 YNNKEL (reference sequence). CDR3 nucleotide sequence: TGTGCCAGCAGCCGTGGTTGGGCGTCTAATTCACCCCTCCACTTT. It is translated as CASSRGWASNSPLHF.

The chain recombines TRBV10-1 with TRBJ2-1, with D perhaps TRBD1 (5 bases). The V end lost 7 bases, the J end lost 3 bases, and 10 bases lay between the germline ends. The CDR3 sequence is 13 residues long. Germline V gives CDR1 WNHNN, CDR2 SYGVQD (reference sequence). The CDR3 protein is CASTDNYYNEQFF. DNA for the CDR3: TGCGCCAGCACGGACAATTACTACAATGAGCAGTTCTTC.

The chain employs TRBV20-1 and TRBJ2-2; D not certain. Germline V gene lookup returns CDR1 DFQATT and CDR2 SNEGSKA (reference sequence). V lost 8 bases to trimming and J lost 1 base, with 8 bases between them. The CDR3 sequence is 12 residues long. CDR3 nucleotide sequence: TGCAGTACCCGACAGAACACCGGGGAGCTGTTTTTT. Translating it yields CSTRQNTGELFF.

Here the CDR3 reads CASSQSRGLIQPQHF. The CDR3 DNA is TGTGCCAGCAGCCAATCCAGGGGGCTTATCCAGCCCCAGCATTTT. This chain joins TRBV3-1 and TRBJ1-5, with 8 positions matching TRBD1. Trimming at V came to 2 bases and at J to 7 bases, leaving 7 bases not matched to a gene. CDR3 length: 15 amino acids. Germline values: CDR1 LGHDT, CDR2 YNNKEL (reference sequence).

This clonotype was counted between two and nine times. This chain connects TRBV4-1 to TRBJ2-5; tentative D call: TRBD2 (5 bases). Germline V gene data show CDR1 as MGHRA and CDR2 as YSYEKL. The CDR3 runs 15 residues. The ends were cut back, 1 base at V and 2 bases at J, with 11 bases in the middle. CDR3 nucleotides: TGCGCCAGCAGCCAAGGGTACTGGACTCAAGAGACCCAGTACTTC. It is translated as CASSQGYWTQETQYF.

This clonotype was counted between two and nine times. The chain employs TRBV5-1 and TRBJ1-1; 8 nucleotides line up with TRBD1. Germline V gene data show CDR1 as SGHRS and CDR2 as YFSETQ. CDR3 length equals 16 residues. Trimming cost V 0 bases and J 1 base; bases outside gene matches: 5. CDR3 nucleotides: TGCGCCAGCAGCTTGGTCACAGGGGGTGGGAACACTGAAGCTTTCTTT. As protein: CASSLVTGGGNTEAFF. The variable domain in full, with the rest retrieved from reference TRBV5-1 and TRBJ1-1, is KAGVTQTPRYLIKTRGQQVTLSCSPISGHRSVSWYQQTPGQGLQFLFEYFSETQRNKGNFPGRFSGRQFSNSRSEMNVSTLELGDSALYLCASSLVTGGGNTEAFFGQGTRLTVV.

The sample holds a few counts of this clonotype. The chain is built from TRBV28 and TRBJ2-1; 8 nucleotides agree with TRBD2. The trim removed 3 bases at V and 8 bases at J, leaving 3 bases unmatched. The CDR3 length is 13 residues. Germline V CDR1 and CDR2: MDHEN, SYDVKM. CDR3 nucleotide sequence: TGTGCCAGCAGTTTTCCCGGGGGGGATGAGCAGTTCTTC. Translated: CASSFPGGDEQFF.